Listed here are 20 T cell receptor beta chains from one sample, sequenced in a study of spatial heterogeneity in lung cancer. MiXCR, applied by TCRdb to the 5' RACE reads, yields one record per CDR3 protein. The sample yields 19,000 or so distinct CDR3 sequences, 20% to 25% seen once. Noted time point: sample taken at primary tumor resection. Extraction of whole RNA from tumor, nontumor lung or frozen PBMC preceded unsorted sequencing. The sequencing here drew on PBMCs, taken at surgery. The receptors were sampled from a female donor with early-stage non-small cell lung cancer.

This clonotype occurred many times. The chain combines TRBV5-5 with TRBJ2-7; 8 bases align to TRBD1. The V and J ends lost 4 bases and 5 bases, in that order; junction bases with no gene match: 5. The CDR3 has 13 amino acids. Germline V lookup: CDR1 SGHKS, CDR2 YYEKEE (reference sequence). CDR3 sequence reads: CASSTRTGNEQYF. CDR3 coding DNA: TGTGCCAGCAGCACGCGGACAGGGAACGAGCAGTACTTC.

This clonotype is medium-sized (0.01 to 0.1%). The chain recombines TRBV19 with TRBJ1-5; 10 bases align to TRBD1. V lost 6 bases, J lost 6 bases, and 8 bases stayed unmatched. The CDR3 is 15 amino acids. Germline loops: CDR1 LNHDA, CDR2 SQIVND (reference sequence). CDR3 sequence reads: CASSVGTGERQPQHF. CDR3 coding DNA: TGTGCCAGTAGCGTCGGGACAGGGGAACGTCAGCCCCAGCATTTT.

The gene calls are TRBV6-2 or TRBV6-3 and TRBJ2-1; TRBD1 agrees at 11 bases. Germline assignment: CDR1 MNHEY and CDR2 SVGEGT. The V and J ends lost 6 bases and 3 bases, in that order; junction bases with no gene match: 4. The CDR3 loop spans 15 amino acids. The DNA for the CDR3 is TGTGCCAGCAGACAGGACAGGGGGCTCTACAATGAGCAGTTCTTC. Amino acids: CASRQDRGLYNEQFF.

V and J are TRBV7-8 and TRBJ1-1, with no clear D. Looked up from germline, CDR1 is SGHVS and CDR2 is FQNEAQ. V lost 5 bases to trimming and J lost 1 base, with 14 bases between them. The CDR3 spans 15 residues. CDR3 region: CASSARDTTNTEAFF. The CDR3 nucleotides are TGTGCCAGCAGCGCGAGAGACACGACGAACACTGAAGCTTTCTTT.

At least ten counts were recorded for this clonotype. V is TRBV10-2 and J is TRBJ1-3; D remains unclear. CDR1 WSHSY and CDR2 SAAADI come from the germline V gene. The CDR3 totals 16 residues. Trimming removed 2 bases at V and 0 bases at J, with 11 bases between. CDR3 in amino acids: CASSERGRVSGNTIYF. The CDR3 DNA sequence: TGCGCCAGCAGTGAGCGTGGCAGAGTCTCTGGAAACACCATATATTTT.

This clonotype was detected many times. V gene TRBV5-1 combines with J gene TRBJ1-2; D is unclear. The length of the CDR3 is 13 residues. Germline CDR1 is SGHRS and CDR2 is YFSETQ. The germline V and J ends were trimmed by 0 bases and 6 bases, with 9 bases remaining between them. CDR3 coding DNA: TGCGCCAGCAGCTTGGGGCTCACCGATGGCTACACCTTC. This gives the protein CASSLGLTDGYTF.

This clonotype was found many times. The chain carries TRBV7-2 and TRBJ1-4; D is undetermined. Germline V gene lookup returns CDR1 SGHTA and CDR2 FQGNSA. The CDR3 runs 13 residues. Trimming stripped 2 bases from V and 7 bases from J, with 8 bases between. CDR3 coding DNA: TGTGCCAGCAGCTTACCCGGATCTGAAAAACTGTTTTTT. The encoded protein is CASSLPGSEKLFF.

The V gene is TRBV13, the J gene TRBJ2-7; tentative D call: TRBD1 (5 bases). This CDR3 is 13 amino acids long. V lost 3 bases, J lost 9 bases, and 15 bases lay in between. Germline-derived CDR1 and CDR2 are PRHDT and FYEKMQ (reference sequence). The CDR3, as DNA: TGTGCCAGCAGCTTGTCTTCAGGGTTGGCGCAGTACTTC. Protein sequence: CASSLSSGLAQYF.

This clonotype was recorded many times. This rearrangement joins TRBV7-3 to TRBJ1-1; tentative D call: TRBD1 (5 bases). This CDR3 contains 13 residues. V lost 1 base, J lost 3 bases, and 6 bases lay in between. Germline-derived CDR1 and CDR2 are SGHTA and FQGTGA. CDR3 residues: CASSLRGDTEAFF. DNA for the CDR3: TGTGCCAGCAGCTTAAGAGGGGACACTGAAGCTTTCTTT.

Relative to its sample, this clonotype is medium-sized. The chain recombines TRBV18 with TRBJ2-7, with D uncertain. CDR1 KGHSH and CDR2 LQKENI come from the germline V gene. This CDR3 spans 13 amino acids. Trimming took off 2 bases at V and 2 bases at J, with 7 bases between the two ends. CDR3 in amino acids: CASSPTGTYEQYF. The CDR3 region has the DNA TGTGCCAGCTCACCAACTGGGACCTACGAGCAGTACTTC.

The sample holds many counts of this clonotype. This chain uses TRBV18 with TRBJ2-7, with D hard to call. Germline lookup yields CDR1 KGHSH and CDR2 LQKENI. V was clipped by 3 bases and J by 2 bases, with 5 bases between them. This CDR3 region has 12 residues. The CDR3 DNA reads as TGTGCCAGCTCACCGGCCCCCTACGAGCAGTACTTC. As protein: CASSPAPYEQYF.

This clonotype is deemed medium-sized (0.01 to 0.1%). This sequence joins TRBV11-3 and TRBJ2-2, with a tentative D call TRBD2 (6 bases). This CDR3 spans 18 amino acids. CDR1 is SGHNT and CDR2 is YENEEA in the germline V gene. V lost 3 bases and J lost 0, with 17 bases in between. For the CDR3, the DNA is TGTGCCAGCAGCTTTGGAGGTGGAAGCGGGCCGAACACCGGGGAGCTGTTTTTT. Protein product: CASSFGGGSGPNTGELFF.

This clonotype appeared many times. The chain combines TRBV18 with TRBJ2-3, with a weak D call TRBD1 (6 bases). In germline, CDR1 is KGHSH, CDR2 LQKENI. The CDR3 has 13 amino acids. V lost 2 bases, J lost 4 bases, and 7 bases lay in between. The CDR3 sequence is CASSPAGADTQYF. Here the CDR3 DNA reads TGTGCCAGCTCACCAGCAGGGGCAGATACGCAGTATTTT.

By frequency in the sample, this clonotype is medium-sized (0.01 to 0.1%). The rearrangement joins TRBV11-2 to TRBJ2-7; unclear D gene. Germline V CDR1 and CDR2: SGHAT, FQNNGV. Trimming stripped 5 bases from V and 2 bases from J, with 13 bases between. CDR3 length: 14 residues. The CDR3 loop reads CASSPSVVTYEQYF. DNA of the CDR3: TGTGCCAGCAGCCCGTCGGTGGTGACCTACGAGCAGTACTTC.

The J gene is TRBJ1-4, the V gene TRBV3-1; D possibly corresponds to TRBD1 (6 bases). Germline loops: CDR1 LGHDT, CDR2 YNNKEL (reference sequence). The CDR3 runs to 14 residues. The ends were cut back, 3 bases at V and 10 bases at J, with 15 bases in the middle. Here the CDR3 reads CASSQRATRGKLFF. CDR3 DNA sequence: TGTGCCAGCAGCCAGAGGGCCACCAGGGGAAAACTGTTTTTT.

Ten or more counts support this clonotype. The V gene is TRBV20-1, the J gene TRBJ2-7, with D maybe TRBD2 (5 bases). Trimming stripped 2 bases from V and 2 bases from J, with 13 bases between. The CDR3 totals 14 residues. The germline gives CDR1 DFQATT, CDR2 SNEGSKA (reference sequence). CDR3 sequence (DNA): TGCAGTGCTAGACCGAGGGCTACTACCTACGAGCAGTACTTC. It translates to CSARPRATTYEQYF.

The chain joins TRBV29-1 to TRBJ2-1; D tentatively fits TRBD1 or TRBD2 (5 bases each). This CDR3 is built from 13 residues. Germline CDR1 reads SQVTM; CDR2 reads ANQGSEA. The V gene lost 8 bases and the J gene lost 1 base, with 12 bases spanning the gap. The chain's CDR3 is CSSRGVSYNEQFF. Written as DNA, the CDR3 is TGCAGCTCGAGGGGAGTGTCCTACAATGAGCAGTTCTTC.

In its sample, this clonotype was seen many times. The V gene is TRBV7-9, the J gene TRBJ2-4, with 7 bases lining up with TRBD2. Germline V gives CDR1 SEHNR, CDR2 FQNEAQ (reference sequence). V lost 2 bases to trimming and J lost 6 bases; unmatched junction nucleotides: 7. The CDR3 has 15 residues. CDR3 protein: CASSLFQGGRNIQYF. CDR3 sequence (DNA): TGTGCCAGCAGCTTATTCCAGGGAGGGAGAAACATTCAGTACTTC.

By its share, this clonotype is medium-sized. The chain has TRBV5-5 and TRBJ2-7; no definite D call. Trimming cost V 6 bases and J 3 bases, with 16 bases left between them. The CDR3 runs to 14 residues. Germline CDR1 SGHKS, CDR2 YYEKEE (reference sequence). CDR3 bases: TGTGCCAGCACCCAGCAATCCACGGACTACGAGCAGTACTTC. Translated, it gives CASTQQSTDYEQYF.

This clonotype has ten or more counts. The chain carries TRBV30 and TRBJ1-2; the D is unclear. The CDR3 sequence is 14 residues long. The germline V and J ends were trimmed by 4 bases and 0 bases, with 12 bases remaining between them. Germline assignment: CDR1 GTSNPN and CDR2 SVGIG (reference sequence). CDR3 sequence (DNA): TGTGCCTGGACTGGCAGTATGACTAACTATGGCTACACCTTC. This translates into CAWTGSMTNYGYTF.